This is a list of T cell receptor beta chains from one sample in a study of cytomegalovirus exposure and HLA in healthy donors. Sequencing was performed with immunoSEQ multiplex PCR; in TCRdb, only in-frame clones are kept and a portion is missing. This sample carries 130,000 to 150,000 clones, approximately 78% of them seen once, and the ten largest clones take 2.5% to 3.5%. The sequencing sample was made of PBMCs. The source is a man aged 35-49 years in good health and CMV-seropositive. The CDR3 runs from the conserved cysteine through the conserved F or W. The D gene is left open where the match is weak. Size tells how often a clone was seen (once, few, many) or the class of an expanded clone, and some rows leave it out.

DNA: TGTGCCAGCAGGCATGGGGGGACTACGAGCAATGAGCAGTTCTTC
CDR3: CASRHGGTTSNEQFF
V: TRBV7-9
size: .
J: TRBJ2-1
D: TRBD2

DNA: TGTGCCAGCAGCTTCGCAGAGGGCTCCTACGAGCAGTACTTC
CDR3: CASSFAEGSYEQYF
V: TRBV7-2
size: .
J: TRBJ2-7
D: .

DNA: TGTGCCACCAGCATCCACGGGGCGGGAGGGGGTGAGCAGTTCTTC
CDR3: CATSIHGAGGGEQFF
V: TRBV15
size: .
J: TRBJ2-1
D: TRBD2

DNA: TGTGCCAGCAGTGAAGCTAAGCTGAACACTGAAGCTTTCTTT
CDR3: CASSEAKLNTEAFF
V: TRBV6-1
size: .
J: TRBJ1-1
D: .

DNA: TGTGCTAGTGCCACTGGGACAGGGATGATAGCTGAAGCTCTCTTT
CDR3: CASATGTGMIAEALF
V: TRBV12-5
size: .
J: TRBJ1-1
D: TRBD1

DNA: TGCGCCAGCAGTCCGGACAGGGGGGAAAACATTCAGTACTTC
CDR3: CASSPDRGENIQYF
V: TRBV23-1
size: many
J: TRBJ2-4
D: TRBD1

DNA: TGTGCCAGCAGCGGGGCTTATGGACAGGGGGCGGCCGGGGAGCTGTTTTTT
CDR3: CASSGAYGQGAAGELFF
V: TRBV9
size: .
J: TRBJ2-2
D: TRBD1

DNA: TGTGCCACCCGGGACTTCACAGATACGCAGTATTTT
CDR3: CATRDFTDTQYF
V: TRBV6-6
size: once
J: TRBJ2-3
D: .

DNA: TGCGCCAGCAGCCCTACCAGCGGGCCAAGACGCACAGATACGCAGTATTTT
CDR3: CASSPTSGPRRTDTQYF
V: TRBV4-3
size: .
J: TRBJ2-3
D: .

DNA: TGTGCCAGCTCACCACAAGTCGGCGCGGTGGAGACCCAGTACTTC
CDR3: CASSPQVGAVETQYF
V: TRBV18
size: once
J: TRBJ2-5
D: .

DNA: TGTGCCAGCAGCCCCGACCCAGGGACAGGGGACCGAAGGGAGTTCTTC
CDR3: CASSPDPGTGDRREFF
V: TRBV5-6
size: .
J: TRBJ2-1
D: TRBD1

DNA: TGTGCCACCAAACCCCAGGGTTTCTCCTACAATGAGCAGTTCTTC
CDR3: CATKPQGFSYNEQFF
V: TRBV25-1
size: few
J: TRBJ2-1
D: .

DNA: TGTGCCAGCAGCTCTCCGCCGACAGGGATGAACACTGAAGCTTTCTTT
CDR3: CASSSPPTGMNTEAFF
V: TRBV7-8
size: .
J: TRBJ1-1
D: TRBD1

DNA: TGCGCCAGCAGCTTGGTGCGGCATGAGAACACTGAAGCTTTCTTT
CDR3: CASSLVRHENTEAFF
V: TRBV5-1
size: .
J: TRBJ1-1
D: .

DNA: TGTGCCAGTAGCCGGGACAGCACCCATTCGGGCGAGCAGTACTTC
CDR3: CASSRDSTHSGEQYF
V: TRBV19
size: .
J: TRBJ2-7
D: TRBD1

DNA: TGCGCCAGCAGCTTCGAGGGACAGGGGGGGGGTAATGAAAAACTGTTTTTT
CDR3: CASSFEGQGGGNEKLFF
V: TRBV5-1
size: .
J: TRBJ1-4
D: TRBD1

DNA: TGTGCCAGCAGTATAATGGCCCCTTCCCATGAGCAGTTCTTC
CDR3: CASSIMAPSHEQFF
V: TRBV27
size: .
J: TRBJ2-1
D: .

DNA: TGTGCCAGCAGTGACAGAAGGACTAGCGGAGAGACCCAGTACTTC
CDR3: CASSDRRTSGETQYF
V: TRBV2
size: .
J: TRBJ2-5
D: TRBD2

DNA: TGTGCCACCAGCAGACCAGACTGGCCTCCCTACGAGCAGTACTTC
CDR3: CATSRPDWPPYEQYF
V: TRBV15
size: few
J: TRBJ2-7
D: .

DNA: TGTGCCAGTAACCGACAGGGAAGCACTGAAGCTTTCTTT
CDR3: CASNRQGSTEAFF
V: TRBV19
size: .
J: TRBJ1-1
D: TRBD1

DNA: TGTGCTAGTGGTTTGGAAACAGGGAACACTGAAGCTTTCTTT
CDR3: CASGLETGNTEAFF
V: TRBV12-5
size: .
J: TRBJ1-1
D: .

DNA: TGCAGCGTTTCCGGGACAGGGGAGACCCAGTACTTC
CDR3: CSVSGTGETQYF
V: TRBV29-1
size: .
J: TRBJ2-5
D: TRBD1

DNA: TGTGCCAGCAGCGTAGTAGCGGGAGGGGGCAATGAGCAGTTCTTC
CDR3: CASSVVAGGGNEQFF
V: TRBV9
size: .
J: TRBJ2-1
D: TRBD2

DNA: TGTGCCAGCAGCCCGAGCGGGGGGAACACCGGGGAGCTGTTTTTT
CDR3: CASSPSGGNTGELFF
V: TRBV6-1
size: .
J: TRBJ2-2
D: TRBD2

DNA: TGCGCCAGCAGCCCCCGGGGAGAAAGCACAGATACGCAGTATTTT
CDR3: CASSPRGESTDTQYF
V: TRBV5-1
size: .
J: TRBJ2-3
D: .

DNA: TGTGCCAGTAGTGCGCGGGAATGGGAGCAGTTCTTC
CDR3: CASSAREWEQFF
V: TRBV19
size: .
J: TRBJ2-1
D: .

DNA: TGTGCCAGCAGCTTATATTACAGGGGGCCCCCCTCTGGGGCCAACGTCCTGACTTTC
CDR3: CASSLYYRGPPSGANVLTF
V: TRBV7-8
size: .
J: TRBJ2-6
D: TRBD1

DNA: TGCGCCAGCACCCAGACAGGGACTCAAGAGACCCAGTACTTC
CDR3: CASTQTGTQETQYF
V: TRBV5-1
size: .
J: TRBJ2-5
D: .

DNA: TGTGCCAGCATTTCACAGGGGGCCCCATGGGGGCAGTACTTC
CDR3: CASISQGAPWGQYF
V: TRBV21-1
size: .
J: TRBJ2-7
D: .